Each of the 7 T cell receptor beta chains below was sequenced from the same sample in a study of human T cells and chemical hapten exposure (dated by TCRdb to about 2021). Library method: RACE. The instrument given in TCRdb is NextSeq 500. TCRdb itself trimmed the public reads at Q25 with fastp, ran MiXCR and retained productive beta chains. CDR3 protein sequences are deduplicated, and each keeps its most common genes and DNA. The sample yields about 90,000 distinct CDR3 sequences; 7.5% to 9.5% were counted once. The ten largest account for 2.5% to 3% of the sample. This specimen's time point label, interpreted: pre-sensitization, week 0. This specimen's treatment or condition label, per the study, means: therapeutic diphenylcyclopropenone sensitization with weekly scalp DPC. Sequences were derived from whole blood, sampled in connection with sensitization to the hapten diphenylcyclopropenone (DPC). These receptors all stem from a man aged 35 to 55 with alopecia areata. Some clones in this sample may be carry-over from other donors' samples.

This rearrangement joins TRBV20-1 to TRBJ1-4; 7 bases align to TRBD1. Trimming at V came to 6 bases and at J to 5 bases, leaving 6 bases not matched to a gene. From germline, CDR1 is DFQATT and CDR2 SNEGSKA (reference sequence). This CDR3 has 13 residues. The CDR3 here is CSAQGGPNEKLFF. CDR3 nucleotides: TGCAGTGCACAAGGGGGCCCGAATGAAAAACTGTTTTTT.

There are many counts of this clonotype. The chain joins TRBV29-1 to TRBJ1-2; weak D call: TRBD1 (6 bases). This CDR3 comprises 16 residues. CDR1 SQVTM and CDR2 ANQGSEA come from the germline V gene. CDR3 region: CSVNRETPTPNYGYTF. The CDR3 coding sequence is TGCAGTGTCAACAGGGAAACCCCAACTCCAAACTATGGCTACACCTTC.

A few counts support this clonotype. CDR3 in amino acids: CASSPGTMDGNEQFF. In DNA, the CDR3 is TGTGCCAGCAGCCCAGGAACTATGGATGGGAATGAGCAGTTCTTC. The rearrangement links TRBV5-4 to TRBJ2-1; D unresolved. The CDR3 totals 15 residues. The germline CDR1 and CDR2 sequences are SGHNT and YYREEE (reference sequence). V gave up 4 bases and J gave up 7 bases, with 18 bases separating them.

In its sample, this clonotype was seen many times. The V gene is TRBV6-6, the J gene TRBJ1-4; tentative D call: TRBD1 (6 bases). This CDR3 region has 15 residues. The germline V gene has CDR1 MNHNY and CDR2 SVGAGI (reference sequence). Between the trimmed V and J ends, which lost 5 bases and 5 bases, there was a span of 15 bases. This chain's CDR3 is CASSQRTVINEKLFF. In DNA, the CDR3 is TGTGCCAGCAGTCAGAGGACAGTGATAAATGAAAAACTGTTTTTT.

The chain is built from TRBV19 and TRBJ2-6; D is uncertain. This CDR3 has 16 residues. Trimming took 3 bases from V and 2 from J, leaving 11 bases between them. Germline-derived CDR1 and CDR2 are LNHDA and SQIVND (reference sequence). CDR3 loop: CASSIFLGTGANVLTF. The DNA of the CDR3 is TGTGCCAGTAGTATTTTTCTGGGAACTGGGGCCAACGTCCTGACTTTC.

At least ten counts were recorded for this clonotype. This rearrangement joins TRBV7-9 to TRBJ2-3; D might be TRBD2 (6 bases). This CDR3 is 12 amino acids long. Trimming removed 5 bases from V and 6 bases from J, with 9 bases in between. Germline loops: CDR1 SEHNR, CDR2 FQNEAQ (reference sequence). The CDR3, as DNA: TGTGCCAGCAGCATCCTAGCGGATACGCAGTATTTT. Residues: CASSILADTQYF. The variable domain in full, completed from reference TRBV7-9 and TRBJ2-3, reads DTGVSQNPRHKITKRGQNVTFRCDPISEHNRLYWYRQTLGQGPEFLTYFQNEAQLEKSRLLSDRFSAERPKGSFSTLEIQRTEQGDSAMYLCASSILADTQYFGPGTRLTVL.

This chain links TRBV2 with TRBJ1-2; TRBD1 matches 9 bases. This CDR3 is 15 amino acids long. Germline values: CDR1 SNHLY, CDR2 FYNNEI. The trim removed 4 bases at V and 8 bases at J, leaving 11 bases unmatched. CDR3 in DNA: TGTGCCAGCAGTGCCTTGACAGGGGGATCAGAAGGCTACACCTTC. It yields the protein CASSALTGGSEGYTF.